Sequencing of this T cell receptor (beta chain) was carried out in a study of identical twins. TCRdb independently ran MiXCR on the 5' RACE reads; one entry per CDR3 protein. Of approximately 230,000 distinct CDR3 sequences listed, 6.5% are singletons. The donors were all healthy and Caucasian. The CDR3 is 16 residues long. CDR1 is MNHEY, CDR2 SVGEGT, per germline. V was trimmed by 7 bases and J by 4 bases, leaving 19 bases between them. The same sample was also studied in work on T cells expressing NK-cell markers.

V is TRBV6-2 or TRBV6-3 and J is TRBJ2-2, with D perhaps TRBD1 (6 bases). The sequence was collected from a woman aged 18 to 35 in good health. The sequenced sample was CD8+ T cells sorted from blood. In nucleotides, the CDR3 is TGTGCCAGCACCCTACCTCCGGGACAAAGCACCGGGGAGCTGTTTTTT. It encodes CASTLPPGQSTGELFF.